This TCR beta chain emerged from a study of blood T cell repertoires in COVID-19. Study as a whole: COVID-19 samples, acute and convalescent, were from the United States, Italy and Spain. PBMCs, B-cell-depleted T cells, or T cells were the source of the cDNA or gDNA that made up the material.

Per the original data handling: Estimation of nucleated cell counts was performed using reference gene primer amplification. Using immunoSEQ multiplex PCR, the repertoire was profiled, and TCRdb retains in-frame clones only, with some absent. V and J calls and clone size are copied from that table; D and trimming were computed from the DNA. The sample lists approximately 350,000 clones, more than 70% occurring once. A Seattle source enrolled patients during active infection and followed them longitudinally. In germline, CDR1 is GTSNPN, CDR2 SVGIG (reference sequence). With 1 base removed from V and 1 base from J, the gap between germline ends came to 5 bases. The CDR3 has 13 amino acids.

V usage is TRBV30 and J usage is TRBJ2-1; the D is unclear. The specimen was peripheral blood. This sequence was found in a woman aged 25-40 years with COVID-19, enrolled during active disease. Written as DNA, the CDR3 is TGTGCCTGGAGTGAGAGGTCCTACAATGAGCAGTTCTTC. It encodes CAWSERSYNEQFF.